The clone carrying this T cell receptor (beta chain) was counted once. Its specificity is unknown. The CDR3 extends over 12 amino acids. This sample stems from a study of siplizumab effects on memory and regulatory T cells. General study findings and limits: Naive T cells seemed more diverse than memory cells; they also seemed major alloresponse contributors.

Assaying covered roughly 100,000 TCR templates per sample. Sequenced by immunoSEQ multiplex PCR; TCRdb stores in-frame clones only, minus some. The data contain approximately 82,000 clones, about nine tenths of them seen just once; the ten biggest clones take up around 1.6%. The source of this sequence is a human donor in good health. Sample: Tregs sorted from blood. The chain recombines TRBV21-1 with TRBJ1-2. TRBV21-1 counts as a pseudogene. The CDR3 loop is CASSQRDPKSTF. DNA of the CDR3: TGTGCCAGCAGCCAGAGGGACCCCAAGAGCACCTTC.